This record covers a single TCR beta chain. Its antigen is unknown. Profiled with immunoSEQ multiplex PCR; TCRdb holds only in-frame clones, not every one. The sample carries 150,000 to 200,000 clones, over 80% recorded once. The sample originates from a study of T cell responses to AZD1222 COVID-19 vaccine. Study results and limitations: There were mostly white British donors and more females than males, and clonal diversity was possibly underestimated. Unmutated variant regions are reportedly the target of nearly half of TCRs that are spike-specific.

The CDR3 has 14 amino acids. V lost 6 bases and J lost 2, with 11 bases in between. Per germline, CDR1 MNHEY and CDR2 SVGAGI. The sequence came from an adult in good health. The chain has TRBV6-5 and TRBJ1-5; the D gene is possibly TRBD1 (5 bases). The sequenced sample was peripheral blood, obtained on day 0 of AZD1222 vaccination. CDR3 loop: CASRPIQGNQPQHF. The CDR3 nucleotides are TGTGCCAGCAGACCGATACAGGGCAATCAGCCCCAGCATTTT.